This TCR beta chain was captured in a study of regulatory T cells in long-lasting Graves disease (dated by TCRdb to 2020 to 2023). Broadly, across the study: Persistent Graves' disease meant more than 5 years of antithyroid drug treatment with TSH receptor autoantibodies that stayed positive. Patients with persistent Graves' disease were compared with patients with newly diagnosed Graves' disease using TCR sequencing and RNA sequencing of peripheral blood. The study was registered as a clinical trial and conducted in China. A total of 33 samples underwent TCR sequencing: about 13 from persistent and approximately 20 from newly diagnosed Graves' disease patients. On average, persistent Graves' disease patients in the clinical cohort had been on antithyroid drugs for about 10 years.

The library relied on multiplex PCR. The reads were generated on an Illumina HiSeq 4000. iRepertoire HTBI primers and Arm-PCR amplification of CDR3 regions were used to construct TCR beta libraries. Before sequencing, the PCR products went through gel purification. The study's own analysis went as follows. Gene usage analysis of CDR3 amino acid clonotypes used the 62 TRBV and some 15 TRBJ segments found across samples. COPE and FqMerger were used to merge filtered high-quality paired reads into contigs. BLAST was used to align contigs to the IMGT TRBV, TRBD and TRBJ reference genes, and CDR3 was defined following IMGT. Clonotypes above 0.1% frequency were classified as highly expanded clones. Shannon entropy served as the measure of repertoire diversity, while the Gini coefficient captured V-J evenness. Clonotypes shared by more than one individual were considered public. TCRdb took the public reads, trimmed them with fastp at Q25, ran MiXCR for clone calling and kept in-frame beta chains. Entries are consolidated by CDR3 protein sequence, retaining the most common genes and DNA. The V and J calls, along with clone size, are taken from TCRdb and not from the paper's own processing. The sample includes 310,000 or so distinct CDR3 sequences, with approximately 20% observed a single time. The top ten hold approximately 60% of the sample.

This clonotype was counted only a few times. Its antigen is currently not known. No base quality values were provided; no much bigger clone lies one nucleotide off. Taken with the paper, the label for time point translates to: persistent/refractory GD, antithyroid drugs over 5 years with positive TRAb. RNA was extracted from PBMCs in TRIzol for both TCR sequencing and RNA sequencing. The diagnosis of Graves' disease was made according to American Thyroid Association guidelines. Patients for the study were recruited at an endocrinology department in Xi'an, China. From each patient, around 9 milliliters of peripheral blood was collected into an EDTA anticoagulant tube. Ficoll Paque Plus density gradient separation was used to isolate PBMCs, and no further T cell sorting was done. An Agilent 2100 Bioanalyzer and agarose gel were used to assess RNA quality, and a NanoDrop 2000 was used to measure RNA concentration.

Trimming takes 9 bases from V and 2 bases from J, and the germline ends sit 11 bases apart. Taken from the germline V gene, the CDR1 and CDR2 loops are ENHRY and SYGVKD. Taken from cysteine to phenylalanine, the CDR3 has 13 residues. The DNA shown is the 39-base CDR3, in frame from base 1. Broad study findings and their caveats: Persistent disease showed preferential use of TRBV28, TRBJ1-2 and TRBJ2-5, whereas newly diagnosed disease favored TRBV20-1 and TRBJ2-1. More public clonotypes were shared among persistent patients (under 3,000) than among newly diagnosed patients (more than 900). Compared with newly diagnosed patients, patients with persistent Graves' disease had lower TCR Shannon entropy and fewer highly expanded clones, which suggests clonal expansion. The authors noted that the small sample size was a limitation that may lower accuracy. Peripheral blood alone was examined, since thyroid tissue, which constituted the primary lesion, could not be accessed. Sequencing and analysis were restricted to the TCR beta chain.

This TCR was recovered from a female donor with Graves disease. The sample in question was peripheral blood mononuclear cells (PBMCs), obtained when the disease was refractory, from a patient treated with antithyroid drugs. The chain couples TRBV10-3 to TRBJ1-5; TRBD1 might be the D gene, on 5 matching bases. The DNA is TGTGCCATTTGGGGCGGGGGCAATCAGCCCCAGCATTTT. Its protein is CAIWGGGNQPQHF.